The T cell receptor beta chain under discussion was sequenced for a study of CD8 T cells in Susac syndrome. Sequencing of TCR beta drew on CD8+ and CD4+ T cells from blood. The V and J ends lost 1 base and 14 bases, in that order; junction bases with no gene match: 12. Germline V CDR1 and CDR2: SGDLS, YYNGEE. The CDR3 has 16 amino acids. A quantity of 0.5 to 1 ug RNA underwent reverse transcription using random hexamers. Amplification of the TCR beta CDR3 was carried out by immunoSEQ multiplex PCR, which spanned a total of 54 Vbeta and 13 Jbeta segments. TCRdb ran MiXCR on the immunoSEQ multiplex PCR reads and lists one entry per CDR3 protein. Counted here are around 200,000 distinct CDR3 sequences, approximately 94% occurring once; the ten biggest clones make up approximately 0.1%. A single count supports this clonotype.

The receptor was isolated from a human donor with multiple sclerosis. The specimen was CD4+ T cells from PBMCs. The chain joins TRBV9 to TRBJ1-6; 10 bases align to TRBD1. The CDR3 protein is CASSVKAGTGDGALHF. For the CDR3, the DNA is TGTGCCAGCAGCGTAAAGGCCGGGACAGGGGACGGAGCCCTCCACTTT.